The entry below gives a single T cell receptor beta chain sequence along with its context. This clone showed up just a few times. Its antigen is not yet known. Nothing much larger sits one base from this clone, and base qualities are not available. The CDR3, from cysteine to phenylalanine, totals 15 residues. The entry retains the CDR3 DNA only, 45 bases that are in frame from base 1. The germline V gene encodes CDR1 MNHNS and CDR2 SASEGT. V is cut by 0 bases and J by 5 bases, and the space between the germline ends is 11 bases. The sample is drawn from a study of graft-versus-host responses after intestinal transplantation (dated by TCRdb to 2020 to 2023). Describing the broader study: The transplants that recipients got were multivisceral, liver-intestinal, or isolated intestinal. Every recipient was given anti-thymocyte globulin induction, followed by around three years of maintenance tacrolimus and steroids. After intestinal transplantation, graft-versus-host and host-versus-graft alloreactive T cell clones were followed in the graft, circulation and bone marrow using bulk TCR-beta CDR3 sequencing. To identify alloreactive clones, pre-transplant mixed lymphocyte reaction products were sequenced and then compared with unstimulated pre-transplant donor and recipient T cells. A cohort of around 25 intestinal transplant recipients, including one retransplant, was enrolled, and a few patients lacking pretransplant specimens were excluded. Donor T cell macrochimerism was defined as a peak of at least 4% donor T cells among recipient peripheral blood mononuclear cells. Samples from a few later patients were sequenced in-house on an Illumina MiSeq with MiXCR processing rather than by the commercial service.

General conclusions and limits of the study: Conclusions were limited by the relatively low number and heterogeneity of intestinal transplant patients. In patients with donor T cell macrochimerism, the allografts had high GvH to HvG T cell clonal ratios. Early after transplant, declines in HvG clones were associated with peak levels of circulating GvH clones. GvH clones turned up in recipient bone marrow, with some appearing earlier in ileal mucosa or blood, a pattern consistent with an intestinal mucosal origin.

Library method: the immunoSEQ multiplex PCR assay. In most patients, genomic DNA was isolated using the Qiagen DNeasy Blood and Tissue Kit and sent frozen to Adaptive Biotechnologies for TCR sequencing. For most patients, high-throughput TCR-beta CDR3 sequencing of genomic DNA was performed by Adaptive Biotechnologies. In the original analysis: TCR sequencing data for some 19 patients were retrieved from Adaptive's ImmunoSEQ software; three other patients were processed with MiXCR and VDJtools. To correct CD4 versus CD8 sorting errors, sequences present in both subsets at a frequency ratio below 5:1 were removed. Because the origin of CDR3 nucleotide sequences shared between donor and recipient could not be assigned, those sequences were removed. Alloreactive clones required at least 2-fold expansion over unstimulated cells and minimum CFSE-low frequency of 0.002% (template counts) or 0.001% (read counts). Mappable clones were those detected in sequenced pre-transplant spleen, lymph node, or MLR CFSE-low populations of the donor or recipient. Cumulative frequency of alloreactive clones was calculated as a percentage of all sequences weighted by copy number. This is the immuneACCESS table as TCRdb keeps it, with only in-frame sequences that have V and J called. A part of the clones is gone; compared with another copy, unresolved V genes explain less than half, and the rest is unexplained. For V, J and clone size, that table is used; D and trimming come from the DNA. The sample includes some 140,000 clones, with around 90% observed a single time. The ten largest clones capture approximately 0.2% of the sample.

Per the publication, the time point label means: cells obtained before transplantation from donor or recipient. CD3+CD4+ and CD3+CD8+ populations were FACS-sorted from unstimulated pre-transplant donor and recipient cells taken from spleen or lymph nodes. This clonotype originated in a human donor who received an intestinal transplant. This material consisted of unstimulated CD4+ T cells sorted from spleen or lymph node cells, taken before intestinal transplant. The chain is assembled from TRBV6-1 and TRBJ1-3; the D gene is possibly TRBD1, with 5 bases matching. At the DNA level, the sequence is TGTGCCAGCAGTGAAGCTTTGGCAGGGAGAAACACCATATATTTT. Its protein is CASSEALAGRNTIYF.